This TCR beta chain emerged from a study of cytomegalovirus exposure and HLA in healthy donors. As for the study in general: Both the 95 to 150 validation repertoires and the approximately 670 first-cohort repertoires used the same platform, as reported by a later analysis. Study results and caveats: The authors enumerated over 150 TCR beta chains as linked to cytomegalovirus.

Comments on this clone: Its matching antigen is unknown.

The length of the CDR3 is 15 residues. With 0 bases removed from V and 2 bases from J, the gap between germline ends came to 11 bases. Germline V gene lookup returns CDR1 LNHDA and CDR2 SQIVND (reference sequence). Profiling relied on immunoSEQ multiplex PCR, and the TCRdb table lists in-frame clones only, not all of them. Altogether 250,000 to 350,000 clones are present, around 90% being singletons, with the ten largest covering about 1.2%. The genes are TRBV19 and TRBJ2-7; D unclear. The clonotype was recovered from a woman in her 30s in good health and CMV-seropositive. The sample consisted of PBMCs. CDR3 loop: CASSIDRDPAYEQYF. CDR3 coding DNA: TGTGCCAGTAGTATAGATCGTGACCCAGCCTACGAGCAGTACTTC. Together with reference TRBV19 and TRBJ2-7, the CDR3 gives the full variable domain: DGGITQSPKYLFRKEGQNVTLSCEQNLNHDAMYWYRQDPGQGLRLIYYSQIVNDFQKGDIAEGYSVSREKKESFPLTVTSAQKNPTAFYLCASSIDRDPAYEQYFGPGTRLTVT.